This passage covers 7 T cell receptor beta chains from one sample sequenced in a study of spatial heterogeneity in lung cancer. Time point specified: sample taken at primary tumor resection. Without sorting, whole RNA was sequenced from tumor, nontumor lung or frozen PBMC. TCRdb fed the 5' RACE reads into MiXCR, producing one record per CDR3 protein. This table holds 20,000 to 25,000 distinct CDR3 sequences, roughly 4.6% found once. Source: PBMCs, taken at surgery. The source of these receptors is a male donor with early-stage non-small cell lung cancer.

The chain is built from TRBV5-5 and TRBJ2-2; 7 bases fit TRBD2. The germline gives CDR1 SGHKS, CDR2 YYEKEE (reference sequence). The CDR3 has 13 residues. The J segment lost 6 bases and the V segment lost 4 bases, leaving 3 bases of the junction unmatched. The CDR3 DNA reads TGTGCCAGCAGCATAACTAGCGCCGGGGAGCTGTTTTTT. Protein: CASSITSAGELFF. Supplemented by reference TRBV5-5 and TRBJ2-2, the full variable domain reads DAGVTQSPTHLIKTRGQQVTLRCSPISGHKSVSWYQQVLGQGPQFIFQYYEKEERGRGNFPDRFSARQFPNYSSELNVNALLLGDSALYLCASSITSAGELFFGEGSRLTVL.

This clonotype appeared a few times. The chain carries TRBV20-1 and TRBJ2-3; 10 nucleotides agree with TRBD2. The V and J ends lost 3 bases and 5 bases, in that order; junction bases with no gene match: 8. The germline V gene has CDR1 DFQATT and CDR2 SNEGSKA (reference sequence). The CDR3 has 15 residues. In nucleotides, the CDR3 is TGCAGTGCTAGGTCCAGCGGGAGGGGAGTAGATACGCAGTATTTT. This encodes CSARSSGRGVDTQYF.

V is TRBV6-5 and J is TRBJ2-5, with D tentatively TRBD2 (6 bases). CDR1 is MNHEY, CDR2 SVGAGI, per germline. Trimming took 9 bases from V and 1 from J, leaving 9 bases between them. This CDR3 comprises 12 residues. CDR3 in DNA: TGTGCCAGTTTCGGGGGCCAAGAGACCCAGTACTTC. It encodes CASFGGQETQYF.

This clonotype counts as medium-sized. The chain couples TRBV7-2 to TRBJ1-1; D ambiguous. The germline V and J ends were trimmed by 2 bases and 6 bases, with 7 bases remaining between them. This CDR3 contains 12 residues. Germline V lookup: CDR1 SGHTA, CDR2 FQGNSA. The CDR3 sequence is CASSLSRAEAFF. The CDR3 coding sequence is TGTGCCAGCAGCTTAAGTAGGGCTGAAGCTTTCTTT.

Ten or more counts support this clonotype. The chain carries TRBV5-6 and TRBJ2-7, with 8 bases fitting TRBD1. CDR1 is SGHDT and CDR2 is YYEEEE in the germline V gene. The CDR3 has 17 amino acids. J lost 0 bases, V lost 0 bases, and 8 bases had no gene match. CDR3 residues: CASSLGTDRASSYEQYF. The DNA for the CDR3 is TGTGCCAGCAGCTTGGGGACGGACAGGGCCAGCTCCTACGAGCAGTACTTC. The entire variable domain, with the rest obtained from reference TRBV5-6 and TRBJ2-7, is as follows: DAGVTQSPTHLIKTRGQQVTLRCSPKSGHDTVSWYQQALGQGPQFIFQYYEEEERQRGNFPDRFSGHQFPNYSSELNVNALLLGDSALYLCASSLGTDRASSYEQYFGPGTRLTVT.

This clonotype was found many times. The CDR3 protein is CASSIGSGQEDSYEQYF. The CDR3, as DNA: TGTGCCAGCAGCATAGGAAGTGGACAGGAAGACTCCTACGAGCAGTACTTC. The chain couples TRBV7-9 to TRBJ2-7, with 7 positions matching TRBD1. Trimming cost V 5 bases and J 0 bases; bases outside gene matches: 13. Germline V CDR1 and CDR2: SEHNR, FQNEAQ (reference sequence). The CDR3 spans 17 residues.

This clonotype appeared many times. The genes are TRBV2 and TRBJ2-2, with D possibly matching TRBD1 (6 bases). Germline loops: CDR1 SNHLY, CDR2 FYNNEI. The CDR3 is 14 residues long. Trimming shortened V by 3 bases and J by 7 bases, and 12 bases separated the two germline ends. CDR3 nucleotides: TGTGCCAGCAGTGAGCTCGTACAGGGCGGGGAGCTGTTTTTT. This codes for CASSELVQGGELFF.